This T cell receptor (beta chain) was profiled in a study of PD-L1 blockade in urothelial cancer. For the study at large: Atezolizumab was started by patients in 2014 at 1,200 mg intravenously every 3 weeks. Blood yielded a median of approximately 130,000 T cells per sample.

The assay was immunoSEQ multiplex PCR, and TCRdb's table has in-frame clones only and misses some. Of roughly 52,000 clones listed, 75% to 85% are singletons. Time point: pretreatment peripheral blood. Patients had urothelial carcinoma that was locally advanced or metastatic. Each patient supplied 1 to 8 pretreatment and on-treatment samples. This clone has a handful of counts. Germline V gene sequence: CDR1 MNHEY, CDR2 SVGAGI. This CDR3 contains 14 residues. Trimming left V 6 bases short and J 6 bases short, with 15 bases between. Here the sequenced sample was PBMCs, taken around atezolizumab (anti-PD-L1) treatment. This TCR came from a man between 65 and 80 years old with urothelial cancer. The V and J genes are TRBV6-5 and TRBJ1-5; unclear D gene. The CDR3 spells CASRPGEGGQPQHF. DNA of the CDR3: TGTGCCAGCAGACCCGGGGAGGGCGGTCAGCCCCAGCATTTT.